These 8 T cell receptor beta chains were sequenced from one sample in a study of glioma-infiltrating T cells. TCR alpha and beta CDR3 regions were amplified from RNA using iRepertoire nested multiplex PCR. Via MiXCR, TCRdb re-called the multiplex PCR reads, giving one row per CDR3 protein. The sample lists more than 350,000 distinct CDR3 sequences; roughly two fifths were seen once. The material sequenced was glioma tissue, nonneoplastic brain tissue, or PBMCs (not recorded which). The receptors here all came from a human donor with low-grade glioma or glioblastoma, undergoing nonglioma brain surgery, or in good health (not recorded which).

This chain uses TRBV15 with TRBJ1-5; no definite D call. Germline-derived CDR1 and CDR2 are LNHNV and YYDKDF (reference sequence). Trimming removed 0 bases at V and 0 bases at J, with 18 bases between. The CDR3 totals 19 residues. DNA of the CDR3: TGTGCCACCAGCAGAGATGGGCCATGGCACGCGCCTAGCAATCAGCCCCAGCATTTT. Translated, it gives CATSRDGPWHAPSNQPQHF.

This clonotype was recorded a few times. This chain connects TRBV7-9 to TRBJ1-5; 7 bases match TRBD1. Trimming removed 5 bases from V and 9 bases from J; junction bases left unmatched: 1. Germline V gene data show CDR1 as SEHNR and CDR2 as FQNEAQ (reference sequence). This CDR3 comprises 11 residues. The CDR3 bases are TGTGCCAGCAGCAGGACAGGGCCCCAGCATTTT. Protein sequence: CASSRTGPQHF.

This clonotype has at least ten counts. The chain employs TRBV20-1 and TRBJ2-7; no firm D call. CDR1 and CDR2 from the germline V gene are DFQATT and SNEGSKA (reference sequence). The CDR3 is 12 residues long. Trimming took 3 bases from V and 7 from J, leaving 13 bases between them. The CDR3 nucleotides read TGCAGTGCTAGGGCGAGTTTCAGAGAGCAGTACTTC. This sequence encodes CSARASFREQYF.

This clonotype turned up a few times. The junction departs from germline at one end; a sequencing error may be responsible. The chain links TRBV24-1 to TRBJ1-2; possible D gene TRBD1, 6 bases. The CDR3 extends over 14 amino acids. Germline V gene sequence: CDR1 KGHDR, CDR2 SFDVKD. CDR3 protein: CATSDSRTGIGYTF. The CDR3 nucleotides read TGTGCCACCAGTGATTCTAGAACAGGGATAGGCTATACCTTC.

The genes are TRBV25-1 and TRBJ2-7; D remains unclear. Looked up from germline, CDR1 is MGHDK and CDR2 is SYGVNS. The CDR3 consists of 11 residues. The DNA of the CDR3 is TGTACCACCTCCACAGTCTACGAGCAGTACTTC. Translation: CTTSTVYEQYF.

As to this clonotype: A read error may be the cause here, since a much bigger clone is one base away. CDR3 sequence: CASSPTGRSNQPQHF. DNA for the CDR3: TGTGCCAGCAGCCCAACAGGCAGGAGCAATCAGCCCCAGCATTTT. The V gene is TRBV4-2, the J gene TRBJ1-5; perhaps TRBD1 as D (5 bases). V lost 4 bases, J lost 1 base, and 11 bases lay in between. The CDR3 contains 15 residues. CDR1 and CDR2 (germline): LGHNA, YNFKEQ.

There are a few counts of this clonotype. This may be a read error: a much more frequent sequence differs by one nucleotide. The V and J genes are TRBV28 and TRBJ1-1, with a weak D call TRBD1 (6 bases). The germline V gene encodes CDR1 MDHEN and CDR2 SYDVKM. The CDR3 extends over 14 amino acids. The CDR3 spells CASNLPGANTKAFF. CDR3 DNA: TGTGCCAGCAACCTTCCAGGGGCGAACACTAAAGCTTTCTTT.

This chain joins TRBV20-1 and TRBJ2-7, with D maybe TRBD1 (6 bases). Germline-derived CDR1 and CDR2 are DFQATT and SNEGSKA (reference sequence). This CDR3 has 12 residues. CDR3 loop: CRVGAGSYEQYF. As DNA, the CDR3 is TGCAGGGTGGGGGCAGGGTCCTACGAGCAGTACTTC.